This T cell receptor beta chain was captured by sequencing in a study of cytomegalovirus exposure and HLA in healthy donors. It was with 60 Vbeta and 13 Jbeta primers that the PCR ran. The method was immunoSEQ multiplex PCR; TCRdb's version includes in-frame clones alone and lacks a portion of them. The data hold roughly 200,000 clones, with around 80% observed a single time. CDR3 length: 15 residues. V trimming: 5 bases; J trimming: 10 bases; junction bases outside the gene matches: 9. Germline values: CDR1 MNHEY, CDR2 SVGAGI. This clone was seen a few times. The clonotype was recovered from a man aged 35 to 55 in good health and CMV-seronegative. The sequencing input was PBMCs. V and J are TRBV6-5 and TRBJ2-1, with 12 positions matching TRBD1. In nucleotides, the CDR3 is TGTGCCAGCAGTCTATCGGGACAGGGGGCACGAGAGCAGTTCTTC. Protein product: CASSLSGQGAREQFF.